This entry describes one TCR beta chain. This sample is part of a study of blood T cell repertoires in COVID-19. For the study at large: Samples of COVID-19 (acute and convalescent) were obtained from the United States, Italy and Spain.

The germline V gene has CDR1 ENHRY and CDR2 SYGVKD. The trim removed 0 bases at V and 9 bases at J, leaving 6 bases unmatched. CDR3 length: 16 residues. The authors' processing: Cell counts per sample came from amplifying reference gene primers. Sequenced by immunoSEQ multiplex PCR; TCRdb stores in-frame clones only, minus some. The DNA was the basis for D and trimming; V, J and clone size are from that table. The sample lists about 80,000 clones; approximately 88% were seen once. The chain carries TRBV10-3 and TRBJ2-1, with 12 bases identical to TRBD2. The TCR sequence derives from a man between 25 and 39 years old with acute or convalescent COVID-19. The specimen was peripheral blood. CDR3 amino acids: CAISESRLAGVGEQFF. The CDR3 DNA follows: TGTGCCATCAGTGAGTCCCGACTAGCGGGAGTGGGTGAGCAGTTCTTC.